This TCR beta chain was documented in a study of blood T cell repertoires in COVID-19. Study information: Acute and convalescent COVID-19 samples came from the United States, Italy and Spain.

TCRdb's copy holds only in-frame clones and misses some; the assay was immunoSEQ multiplex PCR. The sample carries approximately 68,000 clones, about nine tenths recorded once. The CDR3 contains 15 residues. Germline CDR1 is MNHNS and CDR2 is SASEGT. Germline trimming cut 3 bases from V and 3 bases from J; bases unmatched to any gene: 2. The sample was peripheral blood. The V and J genes are TRBV6-1 and TRBJ1-4, with 9 bases identical to TRBD1. This receptor was identified in a man in his 70s with active or convalescent COVID-19. For the CDR3, the DNA is TGTGCCAGCAGTGAGACAGGGGGGCCTAATGAAAAACTGTTTTTT. This sequence encodes CASSETGGPNEKLFF.